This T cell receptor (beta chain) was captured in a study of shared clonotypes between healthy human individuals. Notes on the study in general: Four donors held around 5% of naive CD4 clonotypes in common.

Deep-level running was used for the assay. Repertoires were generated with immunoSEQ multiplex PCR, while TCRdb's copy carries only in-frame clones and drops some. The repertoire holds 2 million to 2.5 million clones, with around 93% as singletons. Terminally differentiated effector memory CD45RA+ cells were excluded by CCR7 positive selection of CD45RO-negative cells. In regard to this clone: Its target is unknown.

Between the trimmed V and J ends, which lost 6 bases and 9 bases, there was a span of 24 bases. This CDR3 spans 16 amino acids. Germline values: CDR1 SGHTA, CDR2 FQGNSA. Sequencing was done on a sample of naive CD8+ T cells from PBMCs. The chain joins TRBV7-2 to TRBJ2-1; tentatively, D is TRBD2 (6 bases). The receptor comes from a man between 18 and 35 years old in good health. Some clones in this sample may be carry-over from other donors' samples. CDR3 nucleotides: TGTGCCAGCAGAAACCGGGACTCACCTCTTGAAAGTGAGCAGTTCTTC. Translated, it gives CASRNRDSPLESEQFF.